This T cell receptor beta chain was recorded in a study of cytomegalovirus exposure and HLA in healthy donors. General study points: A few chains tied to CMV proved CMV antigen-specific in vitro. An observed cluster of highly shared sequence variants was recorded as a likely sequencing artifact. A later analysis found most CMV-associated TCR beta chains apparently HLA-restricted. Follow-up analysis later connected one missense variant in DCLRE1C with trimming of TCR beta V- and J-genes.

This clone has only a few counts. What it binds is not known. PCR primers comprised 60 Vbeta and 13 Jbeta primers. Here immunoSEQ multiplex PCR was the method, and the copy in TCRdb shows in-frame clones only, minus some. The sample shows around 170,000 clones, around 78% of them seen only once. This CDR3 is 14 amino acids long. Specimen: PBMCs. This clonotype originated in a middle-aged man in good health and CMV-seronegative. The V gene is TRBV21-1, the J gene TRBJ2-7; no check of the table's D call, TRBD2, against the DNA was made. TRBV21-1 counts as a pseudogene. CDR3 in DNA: TGTGCCAGCAGCACCGGACTAGCATTCGACGAGCAGTACTTC. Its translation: CASSTGLAFDEQYF.